This T cell receptor (beta chain) was captured in a study of PD-L1 blockade in urothelial cancer. The overall study: About 85% of the roughly 29 patients were men who had bladder-origin urothelial cancer. Chemotherapy regimens numbering 0 to 3 had been given to patients.

The CDR3 covers 14 residues. Germline loops: CDR1 LNHDA, CDR2 SQIVND (reference sequence). The trim removed 3 bases at V and 1 base at J, leaving 0 bases unmatched. Templates that were synthetic TCR analogs were spiked into each PCR. Some clones are missing from TCRdb's copy, which holds only in-frame ones; the method was immunoSEQ multiplex PCR. The sample lists some 63,000 clones, 75% to 85% occurring once. Specified time point: pretreatment peripheral blood. Sequences were derived from PBMCs, sampled around atezolizumab (anti-PD-L1) treatment. The rearrangement joins TRBV19 to TRBJ1-5, with 7 bases fitting TRBD1. This TCR was sampled from a man between 70 and 80 years old with urothelial cancer. The CDR3 coding sequence is TGTGCCAGTAGTATGACAGGGAGCAATCAGCCCCAGCATTTT. This codes for CASSMTGSNQPQHF.